This T cell receptor beta chain was obtained from a study of T cell repertoires in cytomegalovirus infection. On the study more broadly: Both recently identified HLA-C-restricted and well-studied HLA-B-restricted CMV epitopes were used in the study. CMV infection plus the matching HLA type was flagged by public TCR beta signatures.

Regarding this clonotype: What it recognizes is unknown.

General study findings and limits: Adding up the frequency of public TCR beta families identified people who carried CMV plus the relevant HLA. Dominant in the ex vivo response were TCR beta clonotypes restricted by HLA-C and specific for CMV.

The CDR3 loop spans 16 amino acids. With V trimmed by 6 bases and J by 7 bases, 11 bases remained unmatched. Germline V CDR1 and CDR2: SGHTA, FQGNSA. In TCRdb, the reads were re-called with MiXCR into one record per CDR3 protein. Among under 200,000 distinct CDR3 sequences listed, less than 25% were seen once. The chain uses TRBV7-2 and TRBJ2-5; 13 nucleotides match TRBD2. The input for sequencing was CD8+ T cells from cultured PBMCs, taken from culture after CMV antigen stimulation. This TCR derives from a human donor in good health (CMV status not recorded). Some clones in this sample may be carry-over from other donors' samples. The CDR3 coding sequence is TGTGCCAGCAGTAAAACTAGCGGGGGGGACCCAAGGACCCAGTACTTC. This gives the protein CASSKTSGGDPRTQYF.